This T cell receptor (beta chain) was sequenced during a study of OX40 agonist ivuxolimab in advanced cancers. Study summary: Dose-escalation patients suffered from hepatocellular carcinoma, melanoma, renal cell or head and neck cancer.

Study-wide results and caveats: On average, a greater number of expanded clones characterised CD8+ T cells relative to CD4+.

Turning to this clone: What it binds is unknown.

Assay used: immunoSEQ multiplex PCR; TCRdb lists only in-frame clones, some missing. The table records approximately 92,000 clones, approximately 93% of them present only once. CDR3 length equals 14 residues. V lost 5 bases and J lost 4, with 14 bases in between. Germline V gene lookup returns CDR1 SGHTA and CDR2 FQGNSA. This receptor was taken from an adult with an advanced solid tumor such as melanoma, head and neck, liver or kidney cancer. The chain carries TRBV7-2 and TRBJ1-1, with a tentative D call TRBD1 (5 bases). The source material was CD4+ or CD8+ T cells sorted from blood, sampled in a trial of the OX40 agonist ivuxolimab. The CDR3 nucleotides are TGTGCCAGCAGCCAACAACAGAGGGGCACTGAAGCTTTCTTT. It translates to CASSQQQRGTEAFF.